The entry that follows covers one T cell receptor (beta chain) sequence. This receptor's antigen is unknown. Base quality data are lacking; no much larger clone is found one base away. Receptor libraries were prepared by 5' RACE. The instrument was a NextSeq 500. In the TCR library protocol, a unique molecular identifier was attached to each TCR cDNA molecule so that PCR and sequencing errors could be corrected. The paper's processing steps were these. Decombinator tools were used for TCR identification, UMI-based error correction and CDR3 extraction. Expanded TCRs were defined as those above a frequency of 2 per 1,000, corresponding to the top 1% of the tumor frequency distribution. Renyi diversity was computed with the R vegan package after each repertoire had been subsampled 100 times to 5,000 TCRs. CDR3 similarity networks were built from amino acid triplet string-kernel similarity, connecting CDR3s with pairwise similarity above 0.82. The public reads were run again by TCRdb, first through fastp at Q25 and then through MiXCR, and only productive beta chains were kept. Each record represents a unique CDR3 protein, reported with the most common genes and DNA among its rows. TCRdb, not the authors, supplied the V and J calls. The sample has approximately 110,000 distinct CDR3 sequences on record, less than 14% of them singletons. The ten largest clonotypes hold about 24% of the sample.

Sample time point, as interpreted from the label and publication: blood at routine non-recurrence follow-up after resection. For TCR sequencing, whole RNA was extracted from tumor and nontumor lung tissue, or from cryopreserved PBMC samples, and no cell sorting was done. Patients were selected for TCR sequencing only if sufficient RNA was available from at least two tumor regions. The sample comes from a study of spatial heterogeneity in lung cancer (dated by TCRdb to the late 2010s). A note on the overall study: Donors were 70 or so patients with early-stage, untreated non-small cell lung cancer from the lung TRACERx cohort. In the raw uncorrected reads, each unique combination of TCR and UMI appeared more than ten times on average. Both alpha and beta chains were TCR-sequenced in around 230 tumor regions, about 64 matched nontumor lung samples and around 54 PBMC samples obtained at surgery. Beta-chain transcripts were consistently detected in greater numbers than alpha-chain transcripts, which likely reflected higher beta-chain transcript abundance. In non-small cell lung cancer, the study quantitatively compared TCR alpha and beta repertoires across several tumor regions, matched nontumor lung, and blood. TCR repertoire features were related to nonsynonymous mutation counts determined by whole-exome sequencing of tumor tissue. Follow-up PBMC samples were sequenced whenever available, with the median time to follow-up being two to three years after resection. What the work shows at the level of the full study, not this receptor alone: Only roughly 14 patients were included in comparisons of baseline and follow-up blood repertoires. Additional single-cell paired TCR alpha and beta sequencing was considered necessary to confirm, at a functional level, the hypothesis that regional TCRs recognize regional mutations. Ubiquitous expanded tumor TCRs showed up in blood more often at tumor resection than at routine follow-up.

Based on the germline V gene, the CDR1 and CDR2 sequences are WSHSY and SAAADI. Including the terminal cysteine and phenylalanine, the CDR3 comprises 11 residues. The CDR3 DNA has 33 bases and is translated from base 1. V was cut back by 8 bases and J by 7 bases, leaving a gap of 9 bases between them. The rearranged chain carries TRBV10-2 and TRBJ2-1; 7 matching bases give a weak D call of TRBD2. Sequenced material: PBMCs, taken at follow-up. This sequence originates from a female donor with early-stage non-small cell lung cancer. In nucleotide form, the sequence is TGCGCCAGCGGGAGGGGGAATGAGCAGTTCTTC. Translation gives CASGRGNEQFF.